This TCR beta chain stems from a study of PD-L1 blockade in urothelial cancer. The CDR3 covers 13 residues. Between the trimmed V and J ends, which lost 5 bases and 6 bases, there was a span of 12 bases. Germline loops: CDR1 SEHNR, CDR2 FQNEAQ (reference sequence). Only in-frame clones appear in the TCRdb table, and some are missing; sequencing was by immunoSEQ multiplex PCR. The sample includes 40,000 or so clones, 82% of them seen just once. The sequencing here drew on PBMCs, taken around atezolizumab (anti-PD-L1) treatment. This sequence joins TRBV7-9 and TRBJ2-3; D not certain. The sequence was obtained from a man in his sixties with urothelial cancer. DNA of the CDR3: TGTGCCAGCAGCCAAAAGGCGGTCGATACGCAGTATTTT. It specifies CASSQKAVDTQYF.